The 16 T cell receptor beta chains presented below share a single source sample, sequenced in a study of cytomegalovirus exposure and HLA in healthy donors (dated by TCRdb to 2017 to 2019). Preparation of the library involved the immunoSEQ multiplex PCR assay. For the multiplex PCR, a mixture combining 60 forward primers for TCR Vbeta segments and 13 reverse primers for TCR Jbeta segments was used. What TCRdb holds here is the immuneACCESS table cut down to in-frame rearrangements. Part of the clones is not present; checked against another copy, under half of the missing clones reflect an unresolved V gene, and the others are unexplained. For this sample the table gives 95,000 to 150,000 clones, of which roughly 80% were detected only once. The ten largest clones take up approximately 30% of the sample. Sequenced material: PBMCs. These receptor sequences come from a man between 60 and 75 years old in good health and CMV-seropositive.

The chain combines TRBV27 with TRBJ2-1; 13 bases fit TRBD2. V lost 5 bases and J lost 0; bases outside the gene matches: 10. Germline V gene data show CDR1 as MNHEY and CDR2 as SMNVEV (reference sequence). There are 19 residues in the CDR3. The CDR3: CASSRRLAGGPSSYNEQFF. The CDR3 DNA sequence: TGTGCCAGCAGTCGCAGACTAGCGGGGGGCCCTAGCTCCTACAATGAGCAGTTCTTC.

This rearrangement joins TRBV18 to TRBJ2-3; a weak D match, TRBD2 (5 bases). Germline assignment: CDR1 KGHSH and CDR2 LQKENI. Trimming stripped 6 bases from V and 0 bases from J, with 13 bases between. The CDR3 is made up of 15 amino acids. The CDR3 loop reads CASSPLSGSTDTQYF. The CDR3 DNA follows: TGTGCCAGCTCGCCATTGAGCGGTAGCACAGATACGCAGTATTTT.

The count of this clone is one. The CDR3 nucleotides read TGTGCCAGCAGCTTAGGGGGGAATGAGCCCCAGCATTTT. Translating gives CASSLGGNEPQHF. The chain couples TRBV7-3 to TRBJ1-5; D may be TRBD1 (5 bases). The germline gives CDR1 SGHTA, CDR2 FQGTGA. V was pared by 2 bases and J by 8 bases, with 10 bases between. The CDR3 loop spans 13 amino acids.

The CDR3 protein is CAWSAGVGGQGDEQFF. CDR3 coding DNA: TGTGCCTGGAGTGCTGGGGTAGGGGGCCAGGGGGATGAGCAGTTCTTC. The chain recombines TRBV30 with TRBJ2-1, with 7 positions matching TRBD1. This CDR3 is built from 16 residues. V lost 1 base and J lost 8; bases outside the gene matches: 14. The V gene's germline CDR1 is GTSNPN and CDR2 SVGIG (reference sequence).

The V gene is TRBV28, the J gene TRBJ1-6, with D tentatively TRBD1 (5 bases). The CDR3 length is 14 residues. Trimming pared 8 bases from V and 9 bases from J, leaving 17 bases between. Germline V lookup: CDR1 MDHEN, CDR2 SYDVKM. The CDR3 DNA follows: TGTGCCAGCCTCACGACCAGGGAGGGTTCACCCCTCCACTTT. Amino acids: CASLTTREGSPLHF.

CDR3 sequence: CASSERQGDQPQHF. The DNA of the CDR3 is TGTGCCAGCAGTGAACGTCAGGGCGATCAGCCCCAGCATTTT. J is TRBJ1-5 and V is TRBV6-5; maybe TRBD1 (5 bases). Germline V gene lookup returns CDR1 MNHEY and CDR2 SVGAGI. The CDR3 covers 14 residues. V was trimmed by 5 bases and J by 5 bases, leaving 13 bases between them.

This sequence joins TRBV29-1 and TRBJ2-2, with 9 positions matching TRBD1. V was pared by 7 bases and J by 5 bases, with 8 bases of the junction left unmatched. CDR3 size: 14 residues. The germline V gene has CDR1 SQVTM and CDR2 ANQGSEA. The CDR3 region has the DNA TGCAGCGCTGATCCGGGACAGGGAACCGGGGAGCTGTTTTTT. It encodes CSADPGQGTGELFF.

The CDR3 DNA reads TGTGCCAGCAGATTACAGGATCTCACCGGGGAGCTGTTTTTT. It translates to CASRLQDLTGELFF. The chain couples TRBV5-4 to TRBJ2-2; D possibly corresponds to TRBD1 (5 bases). The CDR3 covers 14 residues. CDR1 is SGHNT, CDR2 YYREEE, per germline (reference sequence). V lost 5 bases and J 4 bases, leaving 12 bases between the germline ends.

The chain uses TRBV2 and TRBJ2-7, with a possible D match to TRBD2 (6 bases). Germline V gene lookup returns CDR1 SNHLY and CDR2 FYNNEI. V was shortened by 4 bases and J by 3 bases, with 13 bases between the two germline ends. The CDR3 has 14 amino acids. The CDR3 sequence: CASSVGTGGYEQYF. The CDR3 coding sequence is TGTGCCAGCAGTGTTGGGACCGGGGGCTACGAGCAGTACTTC.

This chain links TRBV29-1 with TRBJ2-7; D remains unclear. Germline V gives CDR1 SQVTM, CDR2 ANQGSEA. The CDR3 totals 12 residues. V dropped 3 bases and J dropped 1 base, with 7 bases sitting between them. CDR3 residues: CSVEALSYEQYF. CDR3 nucleotides: TGCAGCGTTGAGGCTCTTTCCTACGAGCAGTACTTC.

The rearrangement links TRBV9 to TRBJ2-5; 12 positions match TRBD1. The germline gives CDR1 SGDLS, CDR2 YYNGEE. The CDR3 consists of 17 residues. The V and J ends lost 4 bases and 6 bases, in that order; junction bases with no gene match: 13. The CDR3 spells CASSLRGGTGGEKTQYF. The DNA for the CDR3 is TGTGCCAGCAGCCTACGGGGCGGGACAGGGGGCGAAAAGACCCAGTACTTC.

The chain employs TRBV9 and TRBJ1-5, with 7 bases aligning to TRBD1. In germline, CDR1 is SGDLS, CDR2 YYNGEE. Trimming cost V 3 bases and J 7 bases; bases outside gene matches: 10. The CDR3 consists of 15 residues. The CDR3 reads CASSETPTGDQPQHF. For the CDR3, the DNA is TGTGCCAGCAGCGAGACCCCCACAGGGGACCAGCCCCAGCATTTT.

This chain connects TRBV27 to TRBJ2-7; 7 bases fit TRBD1. With 3 bases clipped from V and 2 bases from J, the junction kept 13 bases outside the gene matches. Germline V gene lookup returns CDR1 MNHEY and CDR2 SMNVEV (reference sequence). CDR3 size: 17 residues. The CDR3 DNA is TGTGCCAGCAGTTTCAGACAGACAGGGTTAGTCCCCTACGAGCAGTACTTC. It is translated as CASSFRQTGLVPYEQYF.

The rearrangement links TRBV5-1 to TRBJ2-7; 12 positions match TRBD2. The CDR3 consists of 16 residues. Germline CDR1 is SGHRS and CDR2 is YFSETQ. V was pared by 0 bases and J by 5 bases, with 6 bases of the junction left unmatched. The chain's CDR3 is CASSLVTSGRGNEQYF. CDR3 DNA sequence: TGCGCCAGCAGCTTGGTGACTAGCGGGAGAGGCAACGAGCAGTACTTC.

CDR3 loop: CASRPTLYEQYF. Here the CDR3 DNA reads TGTGCCAGCAGGCCCACACTATACGAGCAGTACTTC. The rearrangement links TRBV6-5 to TRBJ2-7; D not resolved. Per the germline V gene, CDR1 is MNHEY and CDR2 is SVGAGI. This CDR3 is built from 12 residues. Trimming pared 6 bases from V and 4 bases from J, leaving 10 bases between.

The rearrangement joins TRBV27 to TRBJ1-5; TRBD1 is a possible D gene (6 bases). Germline V gene data show CDR1 as MNHEY and CDR2 as SMNVEV (reference sequence). V lost 5 bases, J lost 4 bases, and 9 bases lay in between. This CDR3 region has 13 residues. CDR3 loop: CASSGQGNQPQHF. In DNA form, the CDR3 reads TGTGCCAGCAGTGGGCAGGGGAATCAGCCCCAGCATTTT.